The clone carrying this TCR beta chain was seen a handful of times. The antigen is unknown. This sample is drawn from a study of response to subunit inactivated influenza vaccine. Study-wide findings and caveats: Each seasonal influenza vaccination, the authors suggested, recruits few new T cells.

TCRdb reanalysed the RT-PCR reads using MiXCR and keeps one entry per CDR3 protein. The sample holds roughly 710,000 distinct CDR3 sequences; around 15% are singletons and the top ten take less than 8.5%. The CDR3 length is 15 residues. Germline V gene lookup returns CDR1 SGHNT and CDR2 YYREEE (reference sequence). Trimming removed 4 bases from V and 4 bases from J; junction bases left unmatched: 7. The J gene is TRBJ2-3, the V gene TRBV5-4, with 9 bases matching TRBD2. This specimen consisted of PBMCs from blood, obtained less than 15 days before vaccination. The clonotype originates from a middle-aged man who received an inactivated influenza vaccine. CDR3 DNA: TGTGCCAGCAGCCCCGGGACTAGCTTCTCAGATACGCAGTATTTT. Protein sequence: CASSPGTSFSDTQYF.